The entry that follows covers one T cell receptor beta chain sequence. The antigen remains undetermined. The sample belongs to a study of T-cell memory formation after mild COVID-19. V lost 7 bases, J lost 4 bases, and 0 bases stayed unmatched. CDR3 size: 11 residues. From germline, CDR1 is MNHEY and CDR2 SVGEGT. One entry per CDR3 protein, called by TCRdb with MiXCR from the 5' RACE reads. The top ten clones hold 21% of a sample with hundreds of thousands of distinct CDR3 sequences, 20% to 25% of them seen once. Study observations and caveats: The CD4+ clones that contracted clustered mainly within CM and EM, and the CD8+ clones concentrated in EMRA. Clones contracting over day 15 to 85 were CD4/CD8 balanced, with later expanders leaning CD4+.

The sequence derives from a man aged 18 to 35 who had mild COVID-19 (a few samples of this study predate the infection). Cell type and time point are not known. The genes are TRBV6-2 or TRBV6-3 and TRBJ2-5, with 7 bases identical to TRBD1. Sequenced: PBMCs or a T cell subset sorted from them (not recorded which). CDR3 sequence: CASNRGETQYF. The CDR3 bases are TGTGCCAGCAACAGGGGAGAGACCCAGTACTTC.